The next 24 T cell receptor beta chains were all read from a single sample in a study of blood T cells in healthy people across ages. Through a sample-barcoded 5' primer and a J-beta primer mix, a second PCR was run for about 6 to 12 cycles. Using its own MiXCR run on the 5' RACE reads, TCRdb lists one record per CDR3 protein. The table includes 1.4 million to 1.5 million distinct CDR3 sequences, approximately 38% detected once. Sequences were obtained from blood. The source is a woman aged 18-35 years in good health.

The V and J genes are TRBV27 and TRBJ2-7; no definite D call. This CDR3 spans 14 amino acids. Germline CDR1 is MNHEY and CDR2 is SMNVEV (reference sequence). The V end was cut by 9 bases, the J end by 0 bases, with 15 bases between. The CDR3 is CASARTFSSYEQYF. DNA of the CDR3: TGTGCCAGTGCGAGGACCTTTAGCTCCTACGAGCAGTACTTC.

The V call is TRBV20-1, the J call TRBJ2-7; D not resolved. V was trimmed by 0 bases and J by 3 bases, leaving 15 bases between them. The CDR3 spans 15 residues. From germline, CDR1 is DFQATT and CDR2 SNEGSKA (reference sequence). The CDR3 sequence: CSAREATDVYYEQYF. In DNA form, the CDR3 reads TGCAGTGCTAGAGAGGCTACGGACGTTTACTACGAGCAGTACTTC.

Regarding this clonotype: One end of the junction is discordant with germline, which a read error may explain. The rearrangement joins TRBV7-8 to TRBJ2-5; D possibly corresponds to TRBD1 (6 bases). CDR1 is SGHVS and CDR2 is FQNEAQ in the germline V gene. The CDR3 spans 13 residues. DNA for the CDR3: TGTGTCAGCAGCACAGGGTCGAGAGAGACCCAGTACTTC. Translation gives CVSSTGSRETQYF.

This clonotype was seen a handful of times. The J gene is TRBJ2-4, the V gene TRBV20-1; D gene unclear. TRBJ2-7 matches the DNA end more closely, so the J call is doubtful. Looked up from germline, CDR1 is DFQATT and CDR2 is SNEGSKA (reference sequence). The CDR3 loop spans 14 amino acids. The CDR3: CSADLGYSTYEQYF. The CDR3 coding sequence is TGCAGTGCTGACCTAGGGTACTCAACCTACGAGCAGTACTTC.

This clonotype has just a few counts. The chain has TRBV6-1 and TRBJ2-7; 9 bases are shared with TRBD1. Per germline, CDR1 MNHNS and CDR2 SASEGT. CDR3 length: 15 residues. With V trimmed by 3 bases and J by 2 bases, 5 bases remained unmatched. The CDR3 DNA sequence: TGTGCCAGCAGTGATCGGACAGGGGCCCCCTACGAGCAGTACTTC. Residues: CASSDRTGAPYEQYF.

The J gene is TRBJ1-5, the V gene TRBV7-9, with TRBD1 matching 7 bases. Germline V gene lookup returns CDR1 SEHNR and CDR2 FQNEAQ (reference sequence). The CDR3 totals 16 residues. The junction had 10 bases not matched to a gene; V was cut back by 1 base and J by 7 bases. This CDR3 is CASSLDRDSTRQPQHF. The CDR3 nucleotides are TGTGCCAGCAGCTTAGATAGGGACAGTACACGCCAGCCCCAGCATTTT.

The CDR3 DNA is TGTGCCAGCAGTCCTATACAGTCACACGAGCAGTACTTC. Translated, it gives CASSPIQSHEQYF. The gene calls are TRBV27 and TRBJ2-4; D is ambiguous. The DNA end is more similar to TRBJ2-7, so the J call may be wrong. This CDR3 has 13 residues. Germline V gene sequence: CDR1 MNHEY, CDR2 SMNVEV (reference sequence).

The rearrangement uses TRBV20-1 and TRBJ2-4; perhaps TRBD2 as D (6 bases). The CDR3 is 11 residues long. Germline CDR1 and CDR2: DFQATT and SNEGSKA (reference sequence). The DNA of the CDR3 is TGCAGCGCGGGACTCCAAAACATTCAGTACTTC. Protein: CSAGLQNIQYF.

V usage is TRBV6-1 and J usage is TRBJ1-4; 7 nucleotides align to TRBD1. The germline gives CDR1 MNHNS, CDR2 SASEGT. CDR3 size: 16 residues. The J segment lost 3 bases and the V segment lost 5 bases, leaving 9 bases of the junction unmatched. The CDR3 region is CASSTDRVGANEKLFF. The CDR3 DNA follows: TGTGCCAGCAGTACCGACAGGGTGGGGGCTAATGAAAAACTGTTTTTT.

This clonotype was found a few times. V gene TRBV6-5 combines with J gene TRBJ2-1, with D perhaps TRBD1 (6 bases). The CDR3 is 15 amino acids. CDR1 is MNHEY and CDR2 is SVGAGI in the germline V gene. The V gene lost 0 bases and the J gene lost 12 bases, with 18 bases spanning the gap. Here the CDR3 DNA reads TGTGCCAGCAGTTACTCCAACCAAGGGGGTAGAAGGCAGTTCTTC. Protein sequence: CASSYSNQGGRRQFF.

The V call is TRBV2, the J call TRBJ2-7; TRBD2 aligns across 9 bases. This CDR3 has 15 amino acids. Trimming at V came to 7 bases and at J to 2 bases, leaving 9 bases not matched to a gene. Germline CDR1 and CDR2: SNHLY and FYNNEI. The DNA of the CDR3 is TGTGCCAGCACCCTTCTAAGCGGGGGGACCTACGAGCAGTACTTC. Translated: CASTLLSGGTYEQYF.

The chain couples TRBV24-1 to TRBJ2-3; 8 bases agree with TRBD1. Germline lookup yields CDR1 KGHDR and CDR2 SFDVKD. Trimming removed 3 bases from V and 3 bases from J; junction bases left unmatched: 7. CDR3 length: 16 residues. CDR3: CATSDTTGGRTDTQYF. The CDR3, as DNA: TGTGCCACCAGTGATACAACAGGGGGACGTACAGATACGCAGTATTTT.

The chain links TRBV27 to TRBJ2-1; TRBD1 matches 8 bases. CDR3 size: 17 residues. Looked up from germline, CDR1 is MNHEY and CDR2 is SMNVEV (reference sequence). V shed 7 bases, J shed 7 bases, and the junction held 18 bases outside the gene matches. This CDR3 is CASTSLSGGVNRNEQFF. CDR3 nucleotide sequence: TGTGCCAGCACTTCACTCTCAGGGGGCGTTAATAGGAATGAGCAGTTCTTC.

This clonotype has a handful of counts. This chain joins TRBV5-6 and TRBJ2-7; a weak D match, TRBD2 (6 bases). Trimming cost V 3 bases and J 0 bases, with 13 bases left between them. This CDR3 has 15 amino acids. CDR1 and CDR2 from the germline V gene are SGHDT and YYEEEE. The CDR3: CASSWGLLSSYEQYF. CDR3 DNA: TGTGCCAGCAGCTGGGGACTCCTAAGCTCCTACGAGCAGTACTTC. Looking up the rest from reference TRBV5-6 and TRBJ2-7 gives the full variable domain: DAGVTQSPTHLIKTRGQQVTLRCSPKSGHDTVSWYQQALGQGPQFIFQYYEEEERQRGNFPDRFSGHQFPNYSSELNVNALLLGDSALYLCASSWGLLSSYEQYFGPGTRLTVT.

This clonotype has just a few counts. This rearrangement joins TRBV6-5 to TRBJ1-5, with D possibly matching TRBD1 (6 bases). Trimming removed 0 bases from V and 4 bases from J, with 10 bases in between. Germline V gives CDR1 MNHEY, CDR2 SVGAGI. CDR3 size: 15 residues. CDR3 nucleotide sequence: TGTGCCAGCAGTTACTCGGGGGGCGGGAATCAGCCCCAGCATTTT. It yields the protein CASSYSGGGNQPQHF.

The rearrangement uses TRBV29-1 and TRBJ2-7, with 12 nucleotides matching TRBD1. This CDR3 spans 13 amino acids. Germline V lookup: CDR1 SQVTM, CDR2 ANQGSEA. The V and J ends lost 4 bases and 4 bases, in that order; junction bases with no gene match: 2. In DNA, the CDR3 is TGCAGCGTTGGGGGACAGGGGGCTTACGAGCAGTACTTC. This codes for CSVGGQGAYEQYF.

A remark on this clonotype: The germline gene is not matched at one end of the junction; a read error may be the cause. This rearrangement joins TRBV29-1 to TRBJ1-2; D ambiguous. This CDR3 contains 10 residues. Per the germline V gene, CDR1 is SQVTM and CDR2 is ANQGSEA. The CDR3 loop reads CSVTNHGYTF. The DNA for the CDR3 is TGCAGCGTTACTAACCATGGCTACACCTTC.

The chain combines TRBV7-2 with TRBJ1-5, with no clear D. V lost 1 base and J lost 0, with 13 bases in between. Germline loops: CDR1 SGHTA, CDR2 FQGNSA. The CDR3 spans 17 residues. This chain's CDR3 is CASSLVTGGSSNQPQHF. The CDR3 DNA reads TGTGCCAGCAGCTTAGTTACCGGTGGGTCTAGCAATCAGCCCCAGCATTTT.

Concerning this clonotype: One end of the junction does not line up with germline, which may come from a read error. The chain combines TRBV20-1 with TRBJ1-2, with D possibly TRBD1 on 5 matching bases. The CDR3 is made up of 12 amino acids. Germline V gives CDR1 DFQATT, CDR2 SNEGSKA (reference sequence). The CDR3 nucleotides are TGTGTGTGGGGGAACGTCGGCTATGGCTACACCTTC. Translating it yields CVWGNVGYGYTF.

The gene calls are TRBV12-3 or TRBV12-4 and TRBJ1-6, with a possible D match to TRBD1 (5 bases). This CDR3 is built from 15 residues. Trimming removed 5 bases at V and 11 bases at J, with 19 bases between. DNA for the CDR3: TGTGCCAGCAGTCGGGGGGGTGGGTTGTGGCCACCCCTCCACTTT. Encoded protein: CASSRGGGLWPPLHF.

Concerning this clonotype: Compared with germline, one end of the junction differs, possibly owing to a read error. The chain joins TRBV6-6 to TRBJ2-1; D is possibly TRBD2 (6 bases). Looked up from germline, CDR1 is MNHNY and CDR2 is SVGAGI (reference sequence). The CDR3 sequence is 13 residues long. The CDR3 sequence: CATNAGPGDERFF. In DNA, the CDR3 is TGTGCCACAAACGCGGGACCCGGGGATGAGCGGTTCTTC.

This clonotype is a singleton in its sample. This clone may be a read error of a much larger clone one base away. The V call is TRBV4-2, the J call TRBJ2-5; tentatively, D is TRBD2 (6 bases). Between the trimmed V and J ends, which lost 4 bases and 5 bases, there was a span of 17 bases. Germline CDR1 and CDR2: LGHNA and YNFKEQ. The CDR3 spans 15 residues. CDR3 sequence reads: CASSPGLSFEETQYF. CDR3 in DNA: TGTGCCAGCAGCCCGGGACTGAGTTTTGAGGAGACCCAGTACTTC.

The table lists this clonotype with many counts. The V and J genes are TRBV20-1 and TRBJ2-7; 10 positions agree with TRBD2. The CDR3 length is 13 residues. Germline CDR1 and CDR2: DFQATT and SNEGSKA (reference sequence). In nucleotides, the CDR3 is TGCAGCGCACGTCGGACTAGCGGATACGAGCAGTACTTC. Its protein product is CSARRTSGYEQYF.

The table lists this clonotype with a few counts. The chain carries TRBV27 and TRBJ2-7, with 8 bases fitting TRBD2. The CDR3 totals 13 residues. Germline V lookup: CDR1 MNHEY, CDR2 SMNVEV (reference sequence). V gave up 10 bases and J gave up 6 bases; unmatched junction bases: 11. CDR3 DNA sequence: TGTGCCACCCAGAATAGCGGGAACTTCGAGCAGTACTTC. It codes for CATQNSGNFEQYF.